Described below is a single TCR beta chain sequence and its context. There were TCR beta CDR3 regions amplified from RNA transcripts. Carried out on the TCR CDR3, a first-round RT-PCR used the HTBI primer set. TCRdb recomputed calls from the multiplex PCR reads with MiXCR, one row per CDR3 protein. This sample has 450,000 to 500,000 distinct CDR3 sequences, with 22% found just once. The data belong to a study of T cells in Graves' hyperthyroidism and ophthalmopathy. V shed 7 bases and J 3 bases; nucleotides not matched to a gene: 4. Germline V gives CDR1 DFQATT, CDR2 SNEGSKA (reference sequence). The CDR3 loop spans 14 amino acids. Fresh peripheral blood, under 13 ml, yielded the PBMCs.

The receptor comes from a woman between 65 and 79 years old with Graves' ophthalmopathy. Sample: blood. This chain joins TRBV20-1 and TRBJ2-3; TRBD2 aligns across 13 bases. The CDR3 sequence: CSGGLAGVTDTQYF. The CDR3 DNA follows: TGCAGTGGAGGACTAGCGGGAGTGACAGATACGCAGTATTTT.